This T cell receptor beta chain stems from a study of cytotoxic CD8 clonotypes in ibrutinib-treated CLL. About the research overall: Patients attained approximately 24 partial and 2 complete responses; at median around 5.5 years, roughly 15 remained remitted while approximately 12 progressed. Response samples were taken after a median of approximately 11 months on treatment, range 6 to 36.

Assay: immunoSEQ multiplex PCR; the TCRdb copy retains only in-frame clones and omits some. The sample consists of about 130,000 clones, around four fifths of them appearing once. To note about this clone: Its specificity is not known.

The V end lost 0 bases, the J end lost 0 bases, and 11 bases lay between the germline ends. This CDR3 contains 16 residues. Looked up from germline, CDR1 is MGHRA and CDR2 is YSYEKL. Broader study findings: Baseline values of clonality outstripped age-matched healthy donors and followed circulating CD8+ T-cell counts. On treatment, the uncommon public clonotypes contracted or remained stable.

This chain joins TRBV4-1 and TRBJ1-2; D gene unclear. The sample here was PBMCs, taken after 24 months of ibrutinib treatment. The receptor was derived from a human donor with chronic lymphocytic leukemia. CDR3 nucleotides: TGCGCCAGCAGCCAAGATGGTGGCACGTCTAACTATGGCTACACCTTC. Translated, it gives CASSQDGGTSNYGYTF.